The 15 T cell receptor beta chains given below trace back to one sample, sequenced in a study of T cells after yellow fever vaccination. Each CDR3 protein gets one entry after TCRdb re-called the 5' RACE reads with MiXCR. The table lists 400,000 or so distinct CDR3 sequences, roughly 12% of them singletons. Sequencing used PBMCs, obtained on the day of the first yellow fever vaccination. The receptors here all came from a man between 18 and 29 years old who received the YFV17D yellow fever vaccine.

This clonotype was seen a few times. V gene TRBV4-1 combines with J gene TRBJ2-1, with a tentative D call TRBD1 (6 bases). CDR3 length: 17 residues. Germline V gives CDR1 MGHRA, CDR2 YSYEKL. With 1 base removed from V and 6 bases from J, the gap between germline ends came to 19 bases. The CDR3 sequence: CASSQARGGNPRNEQFF. The CDR3 nucleotides read TGCGCCAGCAGCCAAGCCCGAGGGGGTAACCCTCGCAATGAGCAGTTCTTC.

The chain is built from TRBV6-2 or TRBV6-3 and TRBJ2-7; TRBD2 aligns across 8 bases. Trimming at V came to 4 bases and at J to 0 bases, leaving 5 bases not matched to a gene. In germline, CDR1 is MNHEY, CDR2 SVGEGT. CDR3 length equals 15 residues. The CDR3 coding sequence is TGTGCCAGCAGTTTGCCGGGGGGGACCTCCTACGAGCAGTACTTC. As protein: CASSLPGGTSYEQYF.

The V gene is TRBV18, the J gene TRBJ2-3; D remains unclear. Germline V lookup: CDR1 KGHSH, CDR2 LQKENI. Trimming stripped 0 bases from V and 0 bases from J, with 19 bases between. This CDR3 contains 19 residues. CDR3 in amino acids: CASSPPNHSSRQSTDTQYF. CDR3 nucleotides: TGTGCCAGCTCACCACCGAACCACAGTAGCCGCCAAAGCACAGATACGCAGTATTTT. The whole variable domain, filled in from reference TRBV18 and TRBJ2-3, reads NAGVMQNPRHLVRRRGQEARLRCSPMKGHSHVYWYRQLPEEGLKFMVYLQKENIIDESGMPKERFSAEFPKEGPSILRIQQVVRGDSAAYFCASSPPNHSSRQSTDTQYFGPGTRLTVL.

The chain links TRBV29-1 to TRBJ2-7, with 7 bases fitting TRBD2. Unmatched junction bases numbered 7, after V lost 6 bases and J lost 2 bases. This CDR3 has 13 residues. CDR1 is SQVTM and CDR2 is ANQGSEA in the germline V gene. The CDR3 nucleotides are TGCAGCGTCGGAGGGAGGGCTACCTACGAGCAGTACTTC. Protein product: CSVGGRATYEQYF.

This clonotype occurred a few times. This chain connects TRBV20-1 to TRBJ1-4; D remains unclear. Trimming pared 7 bases from V and 7 bases from J, leaving 19 bases between. CDR3 length: 14 amino acids. Germline lookup yields CDR1 DFQATT and CDR2 SNEGSKA (reference sequence). In DNA form, the CDR3 reads TGCAGTGTCTCAATCGGACTTTCCCCTGAAAAACTGTTTTTT. It encodes CSVSIGLSPEKLFF.

This clonotype appeared a few times. V usage is TRBV15 and J usage is TRBJ1-5; D not resolved. V was trimmed by 5 bases and J by 0 bases, leaving 14 bases between them. CDR3 length: 16 residues. Germline V gene lookup returns CDR1 LNHNV and CDR2 YYDKDF (reference sequence). The CDR3 DNA reads as TGTGCCACCAGCTTAGATCGTGGATATAGCAATCAGCCCCAGCATTTT. Its protein is CATSLDRGYSNQPQHF.

The sample holds many counts of this clonotype. The gene calls are TRBV6-6 and TRBJ2-3; perhaps TRBD2 as D (5 bases). The CDR3 loop spans 13 amino acids. Germline assignment: CDR1 MNHNY and CDR2 SVGAGI (reference sequence). V lost 4 bases, J lost 6 bases, and 11 bases lay in between. CDR3: CASSFPDWDTQYF. Here the CDR3 DNA reads TGTGCCAGCAGTTTCCCGGACTGGGATACGCAGTATTTT.

In its sample, this clonotype was seen a few times. The chain has TRBV5-1 and TRBJ2-2, with D hard to call. Germline CDR1 reads SGHRS; CDR2 reads YFSETQ. The V and J ends lost 0 bases and 6 bases respectively, with 9 bases between them. The CDR3 loop spans 14 amino acids. Written as DNA, the CDR3 is TGCGCCAGCAGCTTGGTCCCCGATTCCGGGGAGCTGTTTTTT. As protein: CASSLVPDSGELFF. Full variable domain (missing parts from reference TRBV5-1 and TRBJ2-2): KAGVTQTPRYLIKTRGQQVTLSCSPISGHRSVSWYQQTPGQGLQFLFEYFSETQRNKGNFPGRFSGRQFSNSRSEMNVSTLELGDSALYLCASSLVPDSGELFFGEGSRLTVL.

The rearrangement uses TRBV7-2 and TRBJ2-3; no clear D gene. CDR3 length equals 16 residues. The V gene lost 5 bases and the J gene lost 0 bases, with 15 bases spanning the gap. CDR1 and CDR2 from the germline V gene are SGHTA and FQGNSA. The CDR3 sequence is CASSQRGPLSTDTQYF. Written as DNA, the CDR3 is TGTGCCAGCAGCCAAAGAGGCCCCCTTAGCACAGATACGCAGTATTTT.

A few counts support this clonotype. The V and J genes are TRBV6-2 or TRBV6-3 and TRBJ2-4; 8 positions agree with TRBD2. This CDR3 is built from 17 residues. Trimming removed 3 bases from V and 0 bases from J; junction bases left unmatched: 7. CDR1 and CDR2 (germline): MNHEY, SVGEGT. The CDR3, as DNA: TGTGCCAGCAGTTATTGGAGCGGGAGCCTAGCCAAAAACATTCAGTACTTC. It yields the protein CASSYWSGSLAKNIQYF.

This clonotype was seen more than once but under ten times. The CDR3 carries no conserved terminal phenylalanine or tryptophan, so it likely arises from a read error. The DNA is left out, because the CDR3 cannot be placed on it with certainty; the CDR3 is given as TCRdb lists it. The gene calls are TRBV21-1 and TRBJ1-1; TRBD1, the table's D call, was not compared with the DNA. TRBV21-1 is annotated as a pseudogene. The CDR3 length equals 11 residues, ends included. This chain's CDR3 is CASSNSNQGQA.

V is TRBV7-2 and J is TRBJ1-3, with 7 bases fitting TRBD1. CDR1 and CDR2 from the germline V gene are SGHTA and FQGNSA. Trimming removed 5 bases from V and 3 bases from J; junction bases left unmatched: 10. The CDR3 contains 16 residues. CDR3 region: CASSRDRVSVGNTIYF. CDR3 DNA: TGTGCCAGCAGCAGAGACAGGGTCTCGGTTGGAAACACCATATATTTT.

Many counts were recorded for this clonotype. The rearrangement uses TRBV12-3 or TRBV12-4 and TRBJ2-3, with D unclear. This CDR3 comprises 12 residues. V was clipped by 6 bases and J by 0 bases, with 4 bases between them. CDR3 coding DNA: TGTGCCAGCAGCTACAGCACAGATACGCAGTATTTT. Its translation: CASSYSTDTQYF.

The CDR3 here is CSASPGADNEKLFF. In DNA, the CDR3 is TGCAGTGCTTCTCCGGGGGCAGATAATGAAAAACTGTTTTTT. This chain uses TRBV20-1 with TRBJ1-4; maybe TRBD1 (6 bases). The V end lost 5 bases, the J end lost 4 bases, and 14 bases lay between the germline ends. CDR1 and CDR2 from the germline V gene are DFQATT and SNEGSKA (reference sequence). This CDR3 has 14 residues.

This clonotype occurred a few times. The chain joins TRBV18 to TRBJ2-7; TRBD2 might be the D (5 bases). Germline CDR1 reads KGHSH; CDR2 reads LQKENI. The CDR3 extends over 13 amino acids. V shed 3 bases and J shed 5 bases, with 11 bases lying between them. CDR3 sequence: CASSPRVGDEQYV. In nucleotides, the CDR3 is TGTGCCAGCTCACCCCGGGTCGGGGACGAGCAGTACGTC.